The 7 T cell receptor beta chains below come from one sample, sequenced in a study of preoperative IRX-2 immunotherapy in early breast cancer. TCRdb's table, derived via immunoSEQ multiplex PCR, lists solely in-frame clones and lacks some. The sample shows about 7,700 clones, 75% to 85% of them seen only once. The sample's treatment: preoperative locoregional IRX-2 cytokine immunotherapy. The source material was tumor tissue, sampled after IRX-2 immunotherapy. The receptors stem from a human donor with breast cancer.

V gene TRBV23-1 combines with J gene TRBJ1-4, with a tentative D call TRBD1 (5 bases). TRBV23-1 is labeled an ORF, and its function is uncertain. This CDR3 is built from 16 residues. V lost 6 bases, J lost 0 bases, and 14 bases lay in between. As DNA, the CDR3 is TGCGCCAGCAGCCAAGGGGACCCCCCAACTAATGAAAAACTGTTTTTT. Protein product: CASSQGDPPTNEKLFF.

The V call is TRBV6-8, the J call TRBJ1-2; TRBD1 is a possible D gene (6 bases). The germline V gene has CDR1 MNHGY and CDR2 SAAAGT. The CDR3 extends over 15 amino acids. V was trimmed by 6 bases and J by 4 bases, leaving 18 bases between them. The CDR3 reads CASRQQGKSGYGYTF. The CDR3 bases are TGTGCCAGCAGGCAACAGGGAAAGTCGGGCTATGGCTACACCTTC.

The rearrangement joins TRBV6-1 to TRBJ2-7; 9 bases map to TRBD1. The V and J ends lost 0 bases and 2 bases, in that order; junction bases with no gene match: 2. The CDR3 runs to 15 residues. In germline, CDR1 is MNHNS, CDR2 SASEGT. CDR3 in amino acids: CASSEARQGAYEQYF. CDR3 DNA: TGTGCCAGCAGTGAAGCGCGACAGGGGGCCTACGAGCAGTACTTC.

The CDR3 nucleotides are TGTGCCAGCAGTTACGGGAAAGGAAATGAGCAGTTCTTC. As protein: CASSYGKGNEQFF. The chain uses TRBV6-8 and TRBJ2-1; no firm D call. This CDR3 region has 13 residues. The germline V gene encodes CDR1 MNHGY and CDR2 SAAAGT. Between the trimmed V and J ends, which lost 2 bases and 7 bases, there was a span of 9 bases.

This rearrangement joins TRBV6-8 to TRBJ2-1; 9 positions match TRBD1. Germline CDR1 MNHGY, CDR2 SAAAGT. With V trimmed by 5 bases and J by 6 bases, 8 bases remained unmatched. CDR3 length equals 15 residues. The CDR3 coding sequence is TGTGCCAGCAGTGATACAGGGGGCTACGTCAATGAGCAGTTCTTC. As protein: CASSDTGGYVNEQFF.

This chain links TRBV11-3 with TRBJ2-1, with D possibly matching TRBD1 (6 bases). CDR1 is SGHNT and CDR2 is YENEEA in the germline V gene. Deletions cut 3 bases from V and 6 bases from J, with 12 bases between. The CDR3 is 14 residues long. The CDR3 sequence: CASSLAAGVNEQFF. CDR3 nucleotide sequence: TGTGCCAGCAGCTTGGCTGCAGGGGTCAATGAGCAGTTCTTC.

The J gene is TRBJ1-1, the V gene TRBV30; TRBD1 is a possible D gene (6 bases). The CDR3 consists of 15 residues. Germline V gene lookup returns CDR1 GTSNPN and CDR2 SVGIG (reference sequence). Trimming shortened V by 1 base and J by 10 bases, and 22 bases separated the two germline ends. CDR3 sequence reads: CAWSGAGGQGGGAFF. The CDR3, as DNA: TGTGCCTGGAGTGGTGCGGGGGGGCAGGGCGGCGGAGCTTTCTTT.